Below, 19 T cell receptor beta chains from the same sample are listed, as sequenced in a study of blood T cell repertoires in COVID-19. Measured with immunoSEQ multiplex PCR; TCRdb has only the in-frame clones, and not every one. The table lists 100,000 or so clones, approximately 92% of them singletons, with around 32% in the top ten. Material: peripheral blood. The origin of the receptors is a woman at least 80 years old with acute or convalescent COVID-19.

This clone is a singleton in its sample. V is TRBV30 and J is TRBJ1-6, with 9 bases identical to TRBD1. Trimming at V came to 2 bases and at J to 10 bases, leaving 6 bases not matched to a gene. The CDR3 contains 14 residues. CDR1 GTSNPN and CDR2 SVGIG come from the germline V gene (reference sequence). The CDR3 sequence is CAWSTGQGYSPLHF. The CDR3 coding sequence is TGTGCCTGGAGTACGGGACAGGGATACTCACCCCTCCACTTT.

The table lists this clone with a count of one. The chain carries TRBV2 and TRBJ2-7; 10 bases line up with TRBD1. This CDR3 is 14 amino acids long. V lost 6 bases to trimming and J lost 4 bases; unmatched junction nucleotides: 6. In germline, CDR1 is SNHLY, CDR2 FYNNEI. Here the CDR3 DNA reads TGTGCCAGCAGGATCGACAGGGGGCGGTACGAGCAGTACTTC. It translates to CASRIDRGRYEQYF.

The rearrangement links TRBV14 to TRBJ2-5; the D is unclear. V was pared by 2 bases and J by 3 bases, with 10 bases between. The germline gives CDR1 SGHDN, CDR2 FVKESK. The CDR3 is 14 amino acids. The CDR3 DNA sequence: TGTGCCAGCAGCCAATGGCTTATTAAAGAGACCCAGTACTTC. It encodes CASSQWLIKETQYF.

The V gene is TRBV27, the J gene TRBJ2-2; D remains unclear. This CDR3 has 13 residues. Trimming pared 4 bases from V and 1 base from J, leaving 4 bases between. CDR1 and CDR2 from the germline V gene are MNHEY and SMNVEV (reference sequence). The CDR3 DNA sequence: TGTGCCAGCAGTTCGTGGAACACCGGGGAGCTGTTTTTT. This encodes CASSSWNTGELFF.

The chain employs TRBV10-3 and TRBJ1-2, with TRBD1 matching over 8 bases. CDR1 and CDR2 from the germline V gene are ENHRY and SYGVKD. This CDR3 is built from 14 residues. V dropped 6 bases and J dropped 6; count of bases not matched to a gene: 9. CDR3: CAISPMMDRDGYTF. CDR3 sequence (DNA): TGTGCCATCAGCCCGATGATGGACAGGGATGGCTACACCTTC.

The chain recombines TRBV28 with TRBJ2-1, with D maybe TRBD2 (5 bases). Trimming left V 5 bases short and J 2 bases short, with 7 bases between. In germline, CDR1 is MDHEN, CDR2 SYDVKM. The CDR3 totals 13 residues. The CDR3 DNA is TGTGCCAGCAGTGCTAGCCCCTACAATGAGCAGTTCTTC. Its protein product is CASSASPYNEQFF.

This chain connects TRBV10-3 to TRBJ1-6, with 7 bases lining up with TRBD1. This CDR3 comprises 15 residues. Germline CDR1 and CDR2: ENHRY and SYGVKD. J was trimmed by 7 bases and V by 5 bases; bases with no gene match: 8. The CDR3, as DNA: TGTGCCATCAGTCAAACTACAGGGGCAAATTCACCCCTCCACTTT. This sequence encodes CAISQTTGANSPLHF.

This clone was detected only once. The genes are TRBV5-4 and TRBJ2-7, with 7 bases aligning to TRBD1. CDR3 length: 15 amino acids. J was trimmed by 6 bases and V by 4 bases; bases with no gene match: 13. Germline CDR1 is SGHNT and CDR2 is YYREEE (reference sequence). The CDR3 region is CASSRMTGSLAEQYF. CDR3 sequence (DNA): TGTGCCAGCAGCCGAATGACAGGGTCGCTAGCCGAGCAGTACTTC.

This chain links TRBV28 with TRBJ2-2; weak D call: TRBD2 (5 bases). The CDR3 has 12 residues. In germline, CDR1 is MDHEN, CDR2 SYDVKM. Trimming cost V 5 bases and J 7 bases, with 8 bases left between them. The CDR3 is CASSVGVGELFF. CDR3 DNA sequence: TGTGCCAGCAGTGTCGGGGTCGGGGAGCTGTTTTTT.

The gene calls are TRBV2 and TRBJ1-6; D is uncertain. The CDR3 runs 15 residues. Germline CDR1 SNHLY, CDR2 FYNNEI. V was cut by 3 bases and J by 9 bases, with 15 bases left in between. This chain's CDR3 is CASSDLPGFGSPLHF. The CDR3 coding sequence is TGTGCCAGCAGTGACTTGCCCGGGTTCGGTTCACCCCTCCACTTT.

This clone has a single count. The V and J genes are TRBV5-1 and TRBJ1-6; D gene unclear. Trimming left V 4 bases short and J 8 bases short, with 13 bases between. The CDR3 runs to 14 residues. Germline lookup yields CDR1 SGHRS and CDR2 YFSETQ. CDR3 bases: TGCGCCAGCAGCCGAGGAGGCATCGATTCACCCCTCCACTTT. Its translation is CASSRGGIDSPLHF.

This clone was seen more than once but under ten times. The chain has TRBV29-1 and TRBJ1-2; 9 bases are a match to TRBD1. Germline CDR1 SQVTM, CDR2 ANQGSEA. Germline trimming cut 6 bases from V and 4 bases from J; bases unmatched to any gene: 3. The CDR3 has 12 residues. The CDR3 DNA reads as TGCAGCGTCTCACAGGGGGCCTATGGCTACACCTTC. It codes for CSVSQGAYGYTF.

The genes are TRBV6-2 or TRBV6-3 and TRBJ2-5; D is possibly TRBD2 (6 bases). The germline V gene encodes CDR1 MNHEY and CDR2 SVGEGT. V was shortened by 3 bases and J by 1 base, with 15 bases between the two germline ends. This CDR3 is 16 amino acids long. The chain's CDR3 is CASSYSSSGSQETQYF. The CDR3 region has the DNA TGTGCCAGCAGTTATTCCTCATCCGGGAGCCAAGAGACCCAGTACTTC.

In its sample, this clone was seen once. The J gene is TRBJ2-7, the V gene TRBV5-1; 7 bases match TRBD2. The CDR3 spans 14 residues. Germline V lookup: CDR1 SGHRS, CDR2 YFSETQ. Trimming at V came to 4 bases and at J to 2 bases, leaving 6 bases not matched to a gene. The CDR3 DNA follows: TGCGCCAGCAGCCCCAAACGGGGGGCCTACGAGCAGTACTTC. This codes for CASSPKRGAYEQYF.

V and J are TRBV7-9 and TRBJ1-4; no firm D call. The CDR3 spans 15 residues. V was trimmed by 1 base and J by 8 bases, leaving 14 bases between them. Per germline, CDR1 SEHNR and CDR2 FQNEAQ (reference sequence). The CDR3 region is CASSLDPGQVEKLFF. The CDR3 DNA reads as TGTGCCAGCAGCTTAGACCCAGGCCAAGTAGAAAAACTGTTTTTT.

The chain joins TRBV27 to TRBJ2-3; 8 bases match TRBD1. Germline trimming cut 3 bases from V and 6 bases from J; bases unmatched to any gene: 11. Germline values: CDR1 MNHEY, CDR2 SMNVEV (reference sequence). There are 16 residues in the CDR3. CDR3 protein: CASSFLDRGPLDTQYF. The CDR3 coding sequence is TGTGCCAGCAGTTTCCTCGACAGGGGCCCTCTGGATACGCAGTATTTT.

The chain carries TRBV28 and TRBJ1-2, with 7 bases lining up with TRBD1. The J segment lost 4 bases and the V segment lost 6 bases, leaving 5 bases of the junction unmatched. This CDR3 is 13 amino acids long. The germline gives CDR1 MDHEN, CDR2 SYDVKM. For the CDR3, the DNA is TGTGCCAGCAGCACAGGGGTGGGCTATGGCTACACCTTC. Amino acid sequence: CASSTGVGYGYTF.

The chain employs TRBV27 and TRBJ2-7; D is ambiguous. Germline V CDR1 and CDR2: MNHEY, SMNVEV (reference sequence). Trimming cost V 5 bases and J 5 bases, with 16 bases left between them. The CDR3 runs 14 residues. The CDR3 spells CASSPNYGSDEQYF. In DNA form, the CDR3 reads TGTGCCAGCAGTCCAAACTACGGGTCGGACGAGCAGTACTTC.

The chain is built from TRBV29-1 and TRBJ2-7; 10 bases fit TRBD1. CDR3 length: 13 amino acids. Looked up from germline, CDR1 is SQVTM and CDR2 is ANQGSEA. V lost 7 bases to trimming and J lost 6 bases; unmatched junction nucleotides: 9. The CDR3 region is CSAQGQGWIEQYF. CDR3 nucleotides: TGCAGCGCCCAGGGACAGGGGTGGATCGAGCAGTACTTC.